Below, one T cell receptor (beta chain) is given with its context. CDR1 and CDR2 from the germline V gene are SGHRS and YFSETQ. V shed 3 bases and J shed 0 bases, with 6 bases lying between them. The CDR3 extends over 13 amino acids. This record comes from a study of blood T cell repertoires in COVID-19. Whole-study context: There were acute and convalescent COVID-19 samples, and they came from the United States, Italy and Spain. The analysed material was cDNA or gDNA that came from T cells, B-cell-depleted T cells, or PBMCs.

The authors' processing: Estimation of nucleated cell counts relied on the amplification of reference gene primers. Here immunoSEQ multiplex PCR was the method, and the copy in TCRdb shows in-frame clones only, minus some. V, J and clone size were drawn from that table, and D and trimming were deduced from the DNA. The sample lists about 82,000 clones; 75% to 85% were seen once. The chain links TRBV5-1 to TRBJ1-2; D ambiguous. The sequenced sample consisted of peripheral blood. The clonotype comes from a middle-aged woman with active or convalescent COVID-19. In nucleotides, the CDR3 is TGCGCCAGCAGCTACGACACTAACTATGGCTACACCTTC. Its protein product is CASSYDTNYGYTF.